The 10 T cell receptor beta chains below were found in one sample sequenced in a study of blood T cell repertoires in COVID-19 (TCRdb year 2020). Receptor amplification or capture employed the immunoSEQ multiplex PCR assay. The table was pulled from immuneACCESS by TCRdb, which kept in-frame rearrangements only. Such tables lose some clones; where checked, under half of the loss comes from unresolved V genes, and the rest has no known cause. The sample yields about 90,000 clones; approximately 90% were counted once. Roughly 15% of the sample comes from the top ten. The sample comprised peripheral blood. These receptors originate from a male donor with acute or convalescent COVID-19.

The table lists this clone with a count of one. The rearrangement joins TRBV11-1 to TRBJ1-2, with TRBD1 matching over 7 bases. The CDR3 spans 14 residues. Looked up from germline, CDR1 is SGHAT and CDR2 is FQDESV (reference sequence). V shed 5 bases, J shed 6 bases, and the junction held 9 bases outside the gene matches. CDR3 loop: CASSPDRVSNGYTF. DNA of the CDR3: TGTGCCAGCAGCCCCGACAGGGTGTCTAATGGCTACACCTTC.

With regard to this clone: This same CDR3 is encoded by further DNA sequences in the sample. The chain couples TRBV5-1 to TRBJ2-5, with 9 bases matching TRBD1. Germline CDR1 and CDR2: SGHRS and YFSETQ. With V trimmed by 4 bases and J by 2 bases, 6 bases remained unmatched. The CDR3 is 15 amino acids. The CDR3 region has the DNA TGCGCCAGCAGCCTAGACGGGACAGGGCAAGAGACCCAGTACTTC. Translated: CASSLDGTGQETQYF. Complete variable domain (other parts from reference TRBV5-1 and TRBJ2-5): KAGVTQTPRYLIKTRGQQVTLSCSPISGHRSVSWYQQTPGQGLQFLFEYFSETQRNKGNFPGRFSGRQFSNSRSEMNVSTLELGDSALYLCASSLDGTGQETQYFGPGTRLLVL.

DNA of the CDR3: TGTGCCAGCAGTTCAACCGGGACAGGGGGGTACGAGCAGTACTTC. Translated: CASSSTGTGGYEQYF. This rearrangement joins TRBV6-5 to TRBJ2-7; 11 nucleotides match TRBD1. Trimming removed 4 bases from V and 4 bases from J; junction bases left unmatched: 6. The CDR3 has 15 amino acids. The germline V gene has CDR1 MNHEY and CDR2 SVGAGI.

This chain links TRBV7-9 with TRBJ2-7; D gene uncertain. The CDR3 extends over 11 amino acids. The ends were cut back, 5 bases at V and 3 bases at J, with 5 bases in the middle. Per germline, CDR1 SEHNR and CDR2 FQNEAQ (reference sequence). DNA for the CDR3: TGTGCCAGCAGCCAGTTCTACGAGCAGTACTTC. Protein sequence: CASSQFYEQYF.

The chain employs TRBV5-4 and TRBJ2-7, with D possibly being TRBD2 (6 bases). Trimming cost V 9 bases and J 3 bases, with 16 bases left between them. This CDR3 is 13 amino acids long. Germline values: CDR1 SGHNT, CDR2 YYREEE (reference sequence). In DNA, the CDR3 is TGTGCCACGGGGGAGGTCGGGGGCTACGAGCAGTACTTC. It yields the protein CATGEVGGYEQYF.

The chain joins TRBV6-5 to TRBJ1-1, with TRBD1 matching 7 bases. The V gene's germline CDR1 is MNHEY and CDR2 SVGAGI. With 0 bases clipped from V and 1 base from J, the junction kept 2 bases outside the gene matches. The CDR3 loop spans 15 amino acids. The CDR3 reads CASSYSGTANTEAFF. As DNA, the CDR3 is TGTGCCAGCAGTTACTCTGGGACAGCGAACACTGAAGCTTTCTTT.

For the CDR3, the DNA is TGTGCCAGCAGCCCAAGGACTAGTCCCTACGAGCAGTACTTC. It translates to CASSPRTSPYEQYF. This sequence joins TRBV3-1 (or the pseudogene TRBV3-2) and TRBJ2-7; the match to TRBD2 covers 7 bases. The germline gives CDR1 LGHDT, CDR2 YNNKEL (reference sequence). The CDR3 extends over 14 amino acids. V dropped 4 bases and J dropped 2; count of bases not matched to a gene: 5.

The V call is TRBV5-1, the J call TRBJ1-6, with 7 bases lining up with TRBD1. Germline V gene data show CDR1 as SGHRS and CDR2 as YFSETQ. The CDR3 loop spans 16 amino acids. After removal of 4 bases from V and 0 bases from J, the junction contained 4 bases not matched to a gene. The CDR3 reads CASSLGQDSYNSPLHF. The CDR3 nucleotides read TGCGCCAGCAGCCTCGGACAGGACTCCTATAATTCACCCCTCCACTTT.

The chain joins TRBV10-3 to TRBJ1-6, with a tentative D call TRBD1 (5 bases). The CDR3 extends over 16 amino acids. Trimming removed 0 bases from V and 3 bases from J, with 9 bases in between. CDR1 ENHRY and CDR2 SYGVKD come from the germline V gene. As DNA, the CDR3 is TGTGCCATCAGTGAGTCGCGACAGAACTATAATTCACCCCTCCACTTT. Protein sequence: CAISESRQNYNSPLHF.

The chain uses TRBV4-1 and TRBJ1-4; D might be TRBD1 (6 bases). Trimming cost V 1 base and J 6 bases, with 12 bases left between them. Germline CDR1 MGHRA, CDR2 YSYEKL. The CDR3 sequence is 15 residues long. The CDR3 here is CASSQGRGDYEKLFF. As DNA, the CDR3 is TGCGCCAGCAGCCAAGGCAGGGGCGACTATGAAAAACTGTTTTTT.